This T cell receptor beta chain derives from a study of radiotherapy plus CTLA-4 blockade in lung cancer. About the research overall: There were objective responses in over 15% of patients, and 30% to 35% had disease control. The study's findings and limits: An expansion of tumor-derived TCR clones occurred in blood after radiotherapy plus ipilimumab. Reportedly, early blood T cell clone dynamics best predicted response, with interferon-beta.

Produced via immunoSEQ multiplex PCR; TCRdb's table is partial and in-frame only. The sample shows 50,000 to 60,000 clones, roughly four fifths of them seen only once. The CDR3 extends over 14 amino acids. After removal of 7 bases from V and 6 bases from J, the junction contained 9 bases not matched to a gene. Germline-derived CDR1 and CDR2 are SGHNT and YENEEA. In regard to this clone: Its cognate antigen is unknown.

Sequenced material: peripheral blood, taken from a patient treated with radiotherapy plus ipilimumab. This clonotype originated in a human donor with non-small cell lung cancer who had a complete response to radiotherapy plus ipilimumab. The chain carries TRBV11-3 and TRBJ2-1, with 7 bases aligning to TRBD1. CDR3 residues: CASKVTGASNEQFF. CDR3 nucleotide sequence: TGTGCCAGCAAGGTAACAGGGGCGAGCAATGAGCAGTTCTTC.